The present T cell receptor (beta chain) was sequenced within a study of blood T cell repertoires in COVID-19. The overall study: Nucleic acid was either cDNA or gDNA, and it came from T cells, B-cell-depleted T cells, or PBMCs.

In the study's own analysis: By means of reference gene primer amplification, nucleated cell counts were estimated. Here immunoSEQ multiplex PCR was the method, and the copy in TCRdb shows in-frame clones only, minus some. Clone size and the V and J calls come from that table; the DNA yielded D and trimming. Of approximately 80,000 clones listed, about 86% are singletons. Only a few counts were recorded for this clone. Sequenced material: peripheral blood. This clonotype was sampled from a man of 80 years or more with acute or convalescent COVID-19.

The DNA for the CDR3 is TGTGCCAGCAGCGCAGGACTAGCGGACCCAGAGACCCAGTACTTC. It specifies CASSAGLADPETQYF. The chain uses TRBV9 and TRBJ2-5; 10 bases line up with TRBD2. This CDR3 has 15 amino acids. V was pared by 3 bases and J by 4 bases, with 6 bases of the junction left unmatched. Germline CDR1 and CDR2: SGDLS and YYNGEE.